These T cell receptor beta chains were read from a single sample in a study of cytomegalovirus exposure and HLA in healthy donors. The data were produced by immunoSEQ multiplex PCR, yet TCRdb's version contains in-frame clones alone and is incomplete. The sample includes 150,000 or so clones, roughly 79% of them seen just once. Specimen: PBMCs. Receptors were obtained from a woman in her thirties or forties in good health and CMV-seropositive. Both conserved end residues are part of each CDR3. D genes are given only for firm matches. The size entry is marked missing in some rows and otherwise reads once, few, many or a size class.

j_call: TRBJ1-2; clone_size: few; v_call: TRBV5-4; d_call: -; cdr3_length: 14; cdr3_aa: CASSRSDSSRGYTF; cdr3_nt: TGTGCCAGCAGCCGCTCTGACAGTTCTCGGGGCTACACCTTC
j_call: TRBJ1-2; clone_size: -; v_call: TRBV30; d_call: TRBD1; cdr3_length: 13; cdr3_aa: CAWGRDRPYGYTF; cdr3_nt: TGTGCCTGGGGGCGGGACAGGCCCTATGGCTACACCTTC
j_call: TRBJ1-3; clone_size: -; v_call: TRBV11-3; d_call: -; cdr3_length: 14; cdr3_aa: CASSSRGTGNTIYF; cdr3_nt: TGTGCCAGCAGCTCCCGGGGGACCGGAAACACCATATATTTT
j_call: TRBJ2-7; clone_size: once; v_call: TRBV9; d_call: TRBD2; cdr3_length: 15; cdr3_aa: CASAQSGGPSYEQYF; cdr3_nt: TGTGCCAGCGCACAAAGCGGGGGTCCCTCCTACGAGCAGTACTTC
j_call: TRBJ1-6; clone_size: few; v_call: TRBV7-9; d_call: TRBD1; cdr3_length: 17; cdr3_aa: CASSLGPTGTGNSPLHF; cdr3_nt: TGTGCCAGCAGCTTAGGCCCGACAGGGACGGGGAATTCACCCCTCCACTTT
j_call: TRBJ2-3; clone_size: few; v_call: TRBV15; d_call: TRBD1; cdr3_length: 16; cdr3_aa: CATSRERDRGTDTQYF; cdr3_nt: TGTGCCACCAGCAGAGAGCGGGACAGGGGCACAGATACGCAGTATTTT
j_call: TRBJ2-2; clone_size: -; v_call: TRBV5-8; d_call: -; cdr3_length: 14; cdr3_aa: CASSLATNTGELFF; cdr3_nt: TGTGCCAGCAGCTTGGCGACAAACACCGGGGAGCTGTTTTTT
j_call: TRBJ1-4; clone_size: few; v_call: TRBV5-4; d_call: -; cdr3_length: 14; cdr3_aa: CASSREGLVEKLFF; cdr3_nt: TGTGCCAGCAGCCGAGAGGGTTTAGTAGAAAAACTGTTTTTT
j_call: TRBJ2-5; clone_size: -; v_call: TRBV4-2; d_call: TRBD2; cdr3_length: 16; cdr3_aa: CASSLEAGGLGETQYF; cdr3_nt: TGTGCCAGCAGCCTCGAAGCGGGGGGGCTCGGGGAGACCCAGTACTTC
j_call: TRBJ1-1; clone_size: -; v_call: TRBV15; d_call: -; cdr3_length: 11; cdr3_aa: CATSIDTEAFF; cdr3_nt: TGTGCCACCAGCATCGACACTGAAGCTTTCTTT
j_call: TRBJ2-3; clone_size: -; v_call: TRBV7-2; d_call: -; cdr3_length: 16; cdr3_aa: CASSLGEGRSTDTQYF; cdr3_nt: TGTGCCAGCAGCTTAGGTGAGGGCAGGAGTACAGATACGCAGTATTTT
j_call: TRBJ2-7; clone_size: few; v_call: TRBV30; d_call: TRBD1; cdr3_length: 14; cdr3_aa: CAWSDRGSTYEQYF; cdr3_nt: TGTGCCTGGAGCGACAGGGGGTCAACCTACGAGCAGTACTTC
j_call: TRBJ1-2; clone_size: few; v_call: TRBV7-9; d_call: -; cdr3_length: 15; cdr3_aa: CASSYRWEGGYGYTF; cdr3_nt: TGTGCCAGCAGCTACCGGTGGGAAGGGGGCTATGGCTACACCTTC
j_call: TRBJ2-7; clone_size: -; v_call: TRBV5-1; d_call: -; cdr3_length: 17; cdr3_aa: CASSLAVLTTGPYEQYF; cdr3_nt: TGCGCCAGCAGCTTGGCCGTATTGACTACGGGCCCCTACGAGCAGTACTTC
j_call: TRBJ2-3; clone_size: -; v_call: TRBV28; d_call: -; cdr3_length: 15; cdr3_aa: CASSFYGQATDTQYF; cdr3_nt: TGTGCCAGCAGTTTCTATGGTCAGGCCACAGATACGCAGTATTTT
j_call: TRBJ1-2; clone_size: -; v_call: TRBV10-3; d_call: -; cdr3_length: 16; cdr3_aa: CAISEPQVGVDYGYTF; cdr3_nt: TGTGCCATCAGTGAGCCCCAAGTCGGGGTAGACTATGGCTACACCTTC
j_call: TRBJ2-3; clone_size: -; v_call: TRBV30; d_call: -; cdr3_length: 11; cdr3_aa: CAWGGRGTQYF; cdr3_nt: TGTGCCTGGGGGGGCCGCGGGACGCAGTATTTT
j_call: TRBJ1-5; clone_size: few; v_call: TRBV18; d_call: -; cdr3_length: 15; cdr3_aa: CASSPGSTSDQPQHF; cdr3_nt: TGTGCCAGCTCACCGGGGTCAACTAGCGATCAGCCCCAGCATTTT
j_call: TRBJ1-5; clone_size: -; v_call: TRBV2; d_call: TRBD1; cdr3_length: 17; cdr3_aa: CASSETGVVHSNQPQHF; cdr3_nt: TGTGCCAGCAGTGAAACAGGGGTAGTACATAGCAATCAGCCCCAGCATTTT
j_call: TRBJ2-2; clone_size: few; v_call: TRBV7-8; d_call: TRBD2; cdr3_length: 17; cdr3_aa: CASSNHLAGGPHGELFF; cdr3_nt: TGTGCCAGCAGCAACCATCTAGCGGGGGGCCCTCACGGGGAGCTGTTTTTT
j_call: TRBJ2-5; clone_size: -; v_call: TRBV5-1; d_call: -; cdr3_length: 15; cdr3_aa: CASSLEVSEKETQYF; cdr3_nt: TGCGCCAGCAGCTTGGAAGTTTCGGAGAAAGAGACCCAGTACTTC
j_call: TRBJ2-7; clone_size: -; v_call: TRBV7-6; d_call: -; cdr3_length: 14; cdr3_aa: CASSPRDTSYEQYF; cdr3_nt: TGTGCCAGCAGCCCACGGGACACCTCCTACGAGCAGTACTTC
j_call: TRBJ1-2; clone_size: -; v_call: TRBV5-6; d_call: TRBD1; cdr3_length: 15; cdr3_aa: CASSLAGGPSYGYTF; cdr3_nt: TGTGCCAGCAGCTTGGCAGGGGGGCCCAGCTATGGCTACACCTTC
j_call: TRBJ2-7; clone_size: -; v_call: TRBV19; d_call: -; cdr3_length: 15; cdr3_aa: CASSTDGGPFNEQYF; cdr3_nt: TGTGCCAGTAGCACCGACGGGGGACCGTTTAACGAGCAGTACTTC
j_call: TRBJ1-2; clone_size: -; v_call: TRBV5-8; d_call: -; cdr3_length: 15; cdr3_aa: CASSLEAGVSWGYTF; cdr3_nt: TGTGCCAGCAGCTTGGAAGCAGGGGTTTCTTGGGGCTACACCTTC
j_call: TRBJ2-1; clone_size: few; v_call: TRBV5-4; d_call: -; cdr3_length: 15; cdr3_aa: CASSLDQGSYNEQFF; cdr3_nt: TGTGCCAGCAGCTTGGATCAGGGGTCCTACAATGAGCAGTTCTTC
j_call: TRBJ2-7; clone_size: -; v_call: TRBV5-1; d_call: -; cdr3_length: 14; cdr3_aa: CASSLRGIAYEQYF; cdr3_nt: TGCGCCAGCAGCTTGCGGGGAATTGCCTACGAGCAGTACTTC
j_call: TRBJ2-5; clone_size: few; v_call: TRBV6-1; d_call: TRBD2; cdr3_length: 14; cdr3_aa: CASSRRGGGETQYF; cdr3_nt: TGTGCCAGCAGCAGAAGGGGCGGGGGAGAGACCCAGTACTTC
j_call: TRBJ2-7; clone_size: -; v_call: TRBV4-2; d_call: -; cdr3_length: 13; cdr3_aa: CASSRDRFGEQYF; cdr3_nt: TGTGCCAGCAGCCGAGACAGGTTCGGCGAGCAGTACTTC
j_call: TRBJ2-6; clone_size: once; v_call: TRBV7-9; d_call: -; cdr3_length: 16; cdr3_aa: CASSPYRGTGANVLTF; cdr3_nt: TGTGCCAGCAGCCCCTATCGCGGGACTGGGGCCAACGTCCTGACTTTC
j_call: TRBJ2-7; clone_size: -; v_call: TRBV5-1; d_call: -; cdr3_length: 14; cdr3_aa: CASSLEGRGWEQYF; cdr3_nt: TGCGCCAGCAGCTTGGAAGGCAGGGGTTGGGAGCAGTACTTC
j_call: TRBJ1-1; clone_size: -; v_call: TRBV28; d_call: -; cdr3_length: 12; cdr3_aa: CASSLSGSEAFF; cdr3_nt: TGTGCCAGCAGTTTATCCGGGTCTGAAGCTTTCTTT
j_call: TRBJ1-2; clone_size: -; v_call: TRBV4-2; d_call: -; cdr3_length: 14; cdr3_aa: CASSQGDIVYGYTF; cdr3_nt: TGTGCCAGCAGCCAAGGGGACATCGTATATGGCTACACCTTC
j_call: TRBJ1-2; clone_size: -; v_call: TRBV30; d_call: TRBD1; cdr3_length: 13; cdr3_aa: CAWSSGGNYGYTF; cdr3_nt: TGTGCCTGGAGTTCAGGGGGAAACTATGGCTACACCTTC
j_call: TRBJ2-1; clone_size: -; v_call: TRBV7-2; d_call: -; cdr3_length: 12; cdr3_aa: CASSPQVREQFF; cdr3_nt: TGTGCCAGCAGCCCGCAGGTCCGTGAGCAGTTCTTC
j_call: TRBJ1-2; clone_size: -; v_call: TRBV13; d_call: -; cdr3_length: 13; cdr3_aa: CASSLGQGYGYTF; cdr3_nt: TGTGCCAGCAGCTTAGGCCAGGGTTATGGCTACACCTTC
j_call: TRBJ1-2; clone_size: -; v_call: TRBV4-1; d_call: -; cdr3_length: 15; cdr3_aa: CASSQVQGDLYGYTF; cdr3_nt: TGCGCCAGCAGCCAAGTCCAGGGCGACCTCTATGGCTACACCTTC
j_call: TRBJ1-1; clone_size: few; v_call: TRBV7-8; d_call: TRBD1; cdr3_length: 15; cdr3_aa: CASSTYRGANTEAFF; cdr3_nt: TGTGCCAGCAGCACCTACAGGGGAGCGAACACTGAAGCTTTCTTT
j_call: TRBJ1-1; clone_size: -; v_call: TRBV15; d_call: TRBD1; cdr3_length: 15; cdr3_aa: CATSRDYRGNTEAFF; cdr3_nt: TGTGCCACCAGCAGAGATTACAGGGGGAACACTGAAGCTTTCTTT
j_call: TRBJ1-4; clone_size: -; v_call: TRBV6-1; d_call: TRBD1; cdr3_length: 15; cdr3_aa: CASSQPGQGLEKLFF; cdr3_nt: TGTGCCAGCAGTCAGCCGGGACAGGGTCTCGAAAAACTGTTTTTT
j_call: TRBJ1-2; clone_size: -; v_call: TRBV12-5; d_call: -; cdr3_length: 13; cdr3_aa: CASGLVLGSGYTF; cdr3_nt: TGTGCTAGTGGTTTGGTACTAGGCAGCGGCTACACCTTC
j_call: TRBJ1-2; clone_size: -; v_call: TRBV19; d_call: TRBD1; cdr3_length: 13; cdr3_aa: CASRGRANYGYTF; cdr3_nt: TGTGCCAGCAGGGGGAGAGCTAACTATGGCTACACCTTC
j_call: TRBJ2-2; clone_size: -; v_call: TRBV5-4; d_call: -; cdr3_length: 14; cdr3_aa: CASSLDRAPGELFF; cdr3_nt: TGTGCCAGCAGCTTGGACAGGGCTCCCGGGGAGCTGTTTTTT
j_call: TRBJ1-5; clone_size: -; v_call: TRBV7-8; d_call: TRBD1; cdr3_length: 16; cdr3_aa: CASSLGGTGTGQPQHF; cdr3_nt: TGTGCCAGCAGCTTAGGAGGGACAGGGACCGGTCAGCCCCAGCATTTT
j_call: TRBJ2-1; clone_size: -; v_call: TRBV5-6; d_call: -; cdr3_length: 14; cdr3_aa: CASSPGLDHGGQFF; cdr3_nt: TGTGCCAGCAGCCCTGGTCTAGATCACGGGGGGCAGTTCTTC
j_call: TRBJ1-2; clone_size: -; v_call: TRBV10-3; d_call: TRBD1; cdr3_length: 16; cdr3_aa: CAISESGTGGLYGYTF; cdr3_nt: TGTGCCATCAGTGAGTCTGGGACAGGGGGCCTCTATGGCTACACCTTC
j_call: TRBJ2-5; clone_size: -; v_call: TRBV27; d_call: TRBD2; cdr3_length: 18; cdr3_aa: CASSLYPLSRGVGETQYF; cdr3_nt: TGTGCCAGCAGTTTATATCCCCTATCGCGGGGGGTGGGAGAGACCCAGTACTTC